The 20 T cell receptor beta chains in this list originate from one sample, sequenced in a study of T cell changes during pregnancy in multiple sclerosis. Data came from immunoSEQ multiplex PCR; TCRdb stores just in-frame clones and leaves some out. The sample lists about 42,000 clones; less than 90% were seen once. Sequencing was performed on CD4+ T cells from peripheral blood mononuclear cells, taken in the second trimester of pregnancy. The receptors come from a female donor with multiple sclerosis, enrolled in a pregnancy study.

This chain's CDR3 is CASSEILGRSNQPQHF. In nucleotides, the CDR3 is TGTGCCAGCAGTGAGATCCTGGGCAGGAGCAATCAGCCCCAGCATTTT. This sequence joins TRBV6-1 and TRBJ1-5; D not resolved. Trimming shortened V by 3 bases and J by 1 base, and 13 bases separated the two germline ends. Germline V gene sequence: CDR1 MNHNS, CDR2 SASEGT. The CDR3 spans 16 residues.

This chain connects TRBV19 to TRBJ2-6; unclear D gene. The germline V gene encodes CDR1 LNHDA and CDR2 SQIVND (reference sequence). Trimming removed 5 bases at V and 0 bases at J, with 20 bases between. The length of the CDR3 is 19 residues. DNA for the CDR3: TGTGCCAGTAGTTTGGCGCCAGGCCCCCGTATCTCTGGGGCCAACGTCCTGACTTTC. Its translation: CASSLAPGPRISGANVLTF.

The V gene is TRBV4-2, the J gene TRBJ1-5; D might be TRBD1 (6 bases). Germline loops: CDR1 LGHNA, CDR2 YNFKEQ. V lost 4 bases and J 6 bases, leaving 13 bases between the germline ends. The CDR3 covers 14 residues. This CDR3 reads CASSPYLDSQPQHF. In DNA form, the CDR3 reads TGTGCCAGCAGCCCTTACCTGGACAGTCAGCCCCAGCATTTT.

V is TRBV27 and J is TRBJ2-5; 12 bases are a match to TRBD2. Germline V lookup: CDR1 MNHEY, CDR2 SMNVEV (reference sequence). This CDR3 is built from 15 residues. Germline trimming cut 3 bases from V and 4 bases from J; bases unmatched to any gene: 3. The chain's CDR3 is CASSFLTSGGETQYF. In DNA, the CDR3 is TGTGCCAGCAGTTTTTTGACTAGCGGGGGAGAGACCCAGTACTTC.

The V gene is TRBV28, the J gene TRBJ2-2, with a weak D call TRBD1 (5 bases). CDR1 and CDR2 (germline): MDHEN, SYDVKM. Between the trimmed V and J ends, which lost 5 bases and 7 bases, there was a span of 8 bases. The CDR3 is 12 residues long. CDR3 bases: TGTGCCAGCAGTCGACAGTTCGGGGAGCTGTTTTTT. Its translation is CASSRQFGELFF. The variable domain in full, completed from reference TRBV28 and TRBJ2-2, reads DVKVTQSSRYLVKRTGEKVFLECVQDMDHENMFWYRQDPGLGLRLIYFSYDVKMKEKGDIPEGYSVSREKKERFSLILESASTNQTSMYLCASSRQFGELFFGEGSRLTVL.

This clone was recorded only once. This chain links TRBV28 with TRBJ1-4; unclear D gene. Germline CDR1 MDHEN, CDR2 SYDVKM. Trimming left V 6 bases short and J 14 bases short, with 10 bases between. This CDR3 spans 10 amino acids. The CDR3 protein is CASSGLVLFF. The CDR3, as DNA: TGTGCCAGCAGCGGACTGGTGCTGTTTTTT.

The V call is TRBV9, the J call TRBJ2-3; TRBD2 agrees at 12 bases. CDR3 length: 16 residues. The J segment lost 5 bases and the V segment lost 4 bases, leaving 8 bases of the junction unmatched. Germline V gene lookup returns CDR1 SGDLS and CDR2 YYNGEE. The CDR3 nucleotides read TGTGCCAGCAGCCTCAGACTAGCGGGAGTCCAAGATACGCAGTATTTT. Protein sequence: CASSLRLAGVQDTQYF.

Points on this clone: Other DNA sequences within the sample encode an identical CDR3. The chain combines TRBV19 with TRBJ1-1; D is ambiguous. V lost 4 bases and J lost 0, with 9 bases in between. The CDR3 loop spans 14 amino acids. Germline V lookup: CDR1 LNHDA, CDR2 SQIVND (reference sequence). The CDR3 loop reads CASSTNIMNTEAFF. The CDR3, as DNA: TGTGCCAGTAGTACGAACATAATGAACACTGAAGCTTTCTTT.

The rearrangement links TRBV27 to TRBJ2-2; 12 bases line up with TRBD2. CDR3 length: 18 amino acids. Germline-derived CDR1 and CDR2 are MNHEY and SMNVEV (reference sequence). The V segment lost 5 bases and the J segment 5 bases; nucleotides outside the gene matches: 12. The CDR3 DNA sequence: TGTGCCAGCAGTCTACGACTAGCGGGAGTTCTTGGAACCGGGGAGCTGTTTTTT. It codes for CASSLRLAGVLGTGELFF.

This chain uses TRBV29-1 with TRBJ2-7, with D possibly matching TRBD2 (6 bases). The germline V gene has CDR1 SQVTM and CDR2 ANQGSEA. The CDR3 covers 13 residues. Trimming shortened V by 6 bases and J by 4 bases, and 16 bases separated the two germline ends. The CDR3 sequence is CSVRGGGAYEQYF. The DNA of the CDR3 is TGCAGCGTCCGTGGTGGCGGGGCTTACGAGCAGTACTTC.

The chain recombines TRBV19 with TRBJ1-2; maybe TRBD1 (5 bases). Trimming took 2 bases from V and 8 from J, leaving 12 bases between them. Germline loops: CDR1 LNHDA, CDR2 SQIVND (reference sequence). The CDR3 runs to 13 residues. CDR3 region: CASSIRDSGGYTF. The CDR3 DNA reads TGTGCCAGTAGTATACGGGACTCCGGCGGCTACACCTTC.

The chain couples TRBV27 to TRBJ2-2, with 15 bases that match TRBD2. CDR3 length equals 18 residues. Per the germline V gene, CDR1 is MNHEY and CDR2 is SMNVEV (reference sequence). Losses at the gene ends were 5 bases for V and 7 bases for J; bases not matched to a gene: 11. CDR3 sequence: CASSPRTSGRVRNGELFF. For the CDR3, the DNA is TGTGCCAGCAGTCCCCGGACTAGCGGGAGGGTTCGGAACGGGGAGCTGTTTTTT.

This chain links TRBV27 with TRBJ2-3, with 8 bases matching TRBD2. The CDR3 runs to 16 residues. In germline, CDR1 is MNHEY, CDR2 SMNVEV (reference sequence). V lost 3 bases and J lost 1; bases outside the gene matches: 6. The DNA of the CDR3 is TGTGCCAGCAGTTTTAACGGGAGGGGAGGCACAGATACGCAGTATTTT. This gives the protein CASSFNGRGGTDTQYF.

V gene TRBV13 combines with J gene TRBJ1-2; the D gene is possibly TRBD1 (5 bases). This CDR3 spans 14 amino acids. The germline V and J ends were trimmed by 4 bases and 8 bases, with 17 bases remaining between them. Germline CDR1 and CDR2: PRHDT and FYEKMQ (reference sequence). Here the CDR3 DNA reads TGTGCCAGCAGCTCCCGGAAGGGAGGACAAGGCTACACCTTC. This translates into CASSSRKGGQGYTF. The full variable domain, its missing parts supplied by reference TRBV13 and TRBJ1-2, is AAGVIQSPRHLIKEKRETATLKCYPIPRHDTVYWYQQGPGQDPQFLISFYEKMQSDKGSIPDRFSAQQFSDYHSELNMSSLELGDSALYFCASSSRKGGQGYTFGSGTRLTVV.

This clone has only a few counts. The chain couples TRBV6-5 to TRBJ1-5; 9 bases agree with TRBD1. J gave up 2 bases and V 4 bases, and 6 bases lay outside the gene matches. CDR1 is MNHEY and CDR2 is SVGAGI in the germline V gene. The CDR3 covers 16 residues. This chain's CDR3 is CASSSRQGVGNQPQHF. CDR3 nucleotides: TGTGCCAGCAGTTCCAGACAGGGGGTTGGCAATCAGCCCCAGCATTTT.

J is TRBJ2-2 and V is TRBV6-5; D is perhaps TRBD2 (6 bases). The V gene's germline CDR1 is MNHEY and CDR2 SVGAGI. The CDR3 has 14 amino acids. V gave up 8 bases and J gave up 3 bases, with 13 bases separating them. The CDR3, as DNA: TGTGCCAGCTGCCGGGGGTCGGACACCGGGGAGCTGTTTTTT. It translates to CASCRGSDTGELFF.

The rearrangement joins TRBV19 to TRBJ1-1, with a weak D call TRBD1 (5 bases). V was shortened by 3 bases and J by 4 bases, with 9 bases between the two germline ends. Germline CDR1 LNHDA, CDR2 SQIVND (reference sequence). The CDR3 covers 13 residues. DNA of the CDR3: TGTGCCAGTAGTATCGGCAGGGCCACTGAAGCTTTCTTT. Encoded protein: CASSIGRATEAFF.

The chain has TRBV15 and TRBJ2-3; D is undetermined. The germline gives CDR1 LNHNV, CDR2 YYDKDF (reference sequence). V lost 1 base to trimming and J lost 4 bases, with 6 bases between them. The CDR3 sequence is 13 residues long. The CDR3 loop reads CATSRGWPDTQYF. Here the CDR3 DNA reads TGTGCCACCAGCAGAGGCTGGCCAGATACGCAGTATTTT.

V is TRBV11-1 and J is TRBJ1-1, with 11 nucleotides matching TRBD1. The CDR3 covers 16 residues. The V and J ends lost 4 bases and 3 bases, in that order; junction bases with no gene match: 7. Looked up from germline, CDR1 is SGHAT and CDR2 is FQDESV (reference sequence). The CDR3 here is CASSSPGQGVDTEAFF. CDR3 nucleotide sequence: TGTGCCAGCAGCTCCCCGGGACAGGGGGTAGACACTGAAGCTTTCTTT.

The CDR3 reads CASSFPGTPTYEQYF. CDR3 bases: TGTGCCAGCAGTTTCCCCGGGACACCTACCTACGAGCAGTACTTC. The chain couples TRBV28 to TRBJ2-7; possibly TRBD1 for D (6 bases). Germline lookup yields CDR1 MDHEN and CDR2 SYDVKM. The V and J ends lost 3 bases and 2 bases respectively, with 14 bases between them. The CDR3 has 15 amino acids.